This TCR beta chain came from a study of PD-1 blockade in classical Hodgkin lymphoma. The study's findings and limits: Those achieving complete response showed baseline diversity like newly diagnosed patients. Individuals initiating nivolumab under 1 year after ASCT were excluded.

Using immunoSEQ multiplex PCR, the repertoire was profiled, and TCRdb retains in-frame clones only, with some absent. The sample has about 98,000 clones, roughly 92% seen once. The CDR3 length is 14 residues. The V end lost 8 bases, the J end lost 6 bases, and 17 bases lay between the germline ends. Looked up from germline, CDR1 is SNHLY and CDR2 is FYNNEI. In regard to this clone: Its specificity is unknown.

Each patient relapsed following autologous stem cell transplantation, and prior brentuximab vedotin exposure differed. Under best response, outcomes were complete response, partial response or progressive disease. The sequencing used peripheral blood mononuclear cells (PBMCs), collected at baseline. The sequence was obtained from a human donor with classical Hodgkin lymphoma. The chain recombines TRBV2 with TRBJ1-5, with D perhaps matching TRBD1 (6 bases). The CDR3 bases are TGTGCCAGCCGGCTTACAGGGCTGGGTCAGCCCCAGCATTTT. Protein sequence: CASRLTGLGQPQHF.